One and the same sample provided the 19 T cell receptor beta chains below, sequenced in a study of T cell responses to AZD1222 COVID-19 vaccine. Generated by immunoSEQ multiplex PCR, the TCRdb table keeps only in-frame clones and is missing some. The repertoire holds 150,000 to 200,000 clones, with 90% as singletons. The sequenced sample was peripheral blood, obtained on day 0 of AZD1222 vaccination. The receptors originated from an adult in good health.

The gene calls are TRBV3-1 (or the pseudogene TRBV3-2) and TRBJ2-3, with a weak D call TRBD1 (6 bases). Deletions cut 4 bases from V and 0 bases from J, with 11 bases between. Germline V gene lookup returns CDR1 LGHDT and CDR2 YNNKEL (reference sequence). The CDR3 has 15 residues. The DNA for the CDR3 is TGTGCCAGCAGCCTCCGGGACACTAGCACAGATACGCAGTATTTT. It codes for CASSLRDTSTDTQYF.

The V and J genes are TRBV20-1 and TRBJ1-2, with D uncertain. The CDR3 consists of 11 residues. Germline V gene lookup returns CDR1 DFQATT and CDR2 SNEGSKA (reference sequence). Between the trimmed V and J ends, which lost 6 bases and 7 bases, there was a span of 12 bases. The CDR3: CSAQRTAGYTF. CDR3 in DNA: TGCAGTGCCCAGCGGACGGCTGGCTACACCTTC.

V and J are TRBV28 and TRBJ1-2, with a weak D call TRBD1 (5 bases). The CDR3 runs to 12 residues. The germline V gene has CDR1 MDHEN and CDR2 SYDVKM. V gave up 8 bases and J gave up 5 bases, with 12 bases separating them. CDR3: CASATGSYGYTF. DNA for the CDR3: TGTGCCAGCGCTACAGGTTCTTATGGCTACACCTTC.

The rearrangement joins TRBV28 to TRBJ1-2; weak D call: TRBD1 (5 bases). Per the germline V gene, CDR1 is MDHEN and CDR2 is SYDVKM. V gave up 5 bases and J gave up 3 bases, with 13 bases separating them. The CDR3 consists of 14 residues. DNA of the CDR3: TGTGCCAGCAGTCCCATCGACAGATACTATGGCTACACCTTC. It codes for CASSPIDRYYGYTF.

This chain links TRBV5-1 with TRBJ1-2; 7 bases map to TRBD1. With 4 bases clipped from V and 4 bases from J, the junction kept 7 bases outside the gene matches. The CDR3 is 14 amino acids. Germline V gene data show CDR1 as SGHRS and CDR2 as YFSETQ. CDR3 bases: TGCGCCAGCAGCGGAAACAGGGGTGGCTATGGCTACACCTTC. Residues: CASSGNRGGYGYTF.

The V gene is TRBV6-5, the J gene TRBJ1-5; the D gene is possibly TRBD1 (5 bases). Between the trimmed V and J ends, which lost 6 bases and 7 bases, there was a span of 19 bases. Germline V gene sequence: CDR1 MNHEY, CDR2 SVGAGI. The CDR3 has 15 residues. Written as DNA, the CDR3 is TGTGCCAGCAGCTCCTCTGGGACCCTCGAGCAGCCCCAGCATTTT. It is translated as CASSSSGTLEQPQHF.

The CDR3 DNA sequence: TGTGCCAGCAGCTTACGCCCAGGGGAGACCCAGTACTTC. This sequence encodes CASSLRPGETQYF. The rearrangement links TRBV11-1 to TRBJ2-5; tentatively, D is TRBD1 (5 bases). The CDR3 has 13 residues. The V gene's germline CDR1 is SGHAT and CDR2 FQDESV (reference sequence). Trimming removed 2 bases from V and 5 bases from J, with 9 bases in between.

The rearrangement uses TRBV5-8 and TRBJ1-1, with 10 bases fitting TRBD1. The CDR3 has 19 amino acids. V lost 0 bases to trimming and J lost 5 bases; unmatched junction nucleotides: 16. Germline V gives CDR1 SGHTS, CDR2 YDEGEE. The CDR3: CASSLEGQGRVMIVTEAFF. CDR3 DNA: TGTGCCAGCAGCTTGGAGGGACAGGGGAGAGTAATGATAGTGACTGAAGCTTTCTTT.

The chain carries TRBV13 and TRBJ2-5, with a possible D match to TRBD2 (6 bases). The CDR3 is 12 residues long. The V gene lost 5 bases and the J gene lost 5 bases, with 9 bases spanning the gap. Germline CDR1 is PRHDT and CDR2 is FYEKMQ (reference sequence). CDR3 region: CASSSGGETQYF. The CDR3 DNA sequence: TGTGCCAGCAGCAGTGGAGGGGAGACCCAGTACTTC.

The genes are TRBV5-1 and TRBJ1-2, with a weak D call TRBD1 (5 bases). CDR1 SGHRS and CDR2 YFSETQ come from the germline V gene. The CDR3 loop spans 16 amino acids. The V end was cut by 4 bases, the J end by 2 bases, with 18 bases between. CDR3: CASSPQTGGANYGYTF. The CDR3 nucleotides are TGCGCCAGCAGCCCCCAAACGGGAGGGGCAAACTATGGCTACACCTTC.

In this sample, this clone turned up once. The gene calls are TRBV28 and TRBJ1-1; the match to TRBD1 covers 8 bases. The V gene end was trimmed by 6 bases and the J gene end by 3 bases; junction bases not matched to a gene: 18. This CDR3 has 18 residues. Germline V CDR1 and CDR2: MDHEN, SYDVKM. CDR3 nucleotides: TGTGCCAGCAGGAACGGAGGAGTATTCAGGGGGCATTACACTGAAGCTTTCTTT. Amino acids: CASRNGGVFRGHYTEAFF.

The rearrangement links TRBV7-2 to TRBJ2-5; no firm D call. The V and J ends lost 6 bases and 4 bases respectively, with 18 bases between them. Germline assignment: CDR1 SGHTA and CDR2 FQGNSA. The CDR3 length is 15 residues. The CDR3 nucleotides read TGTGCCAGCAGAGAAATGGGTATTACTTTAGAGACCCAGTACTTC. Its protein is CASREMGITLETQYF.

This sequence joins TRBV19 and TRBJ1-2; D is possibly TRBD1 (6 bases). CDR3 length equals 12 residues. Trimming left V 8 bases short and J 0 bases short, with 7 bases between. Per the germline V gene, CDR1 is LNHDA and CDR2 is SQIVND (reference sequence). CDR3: CASSGANYGYTF. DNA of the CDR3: TGTGCCAGTTCAGGGGCTAACTATGGCTACACCTTC.

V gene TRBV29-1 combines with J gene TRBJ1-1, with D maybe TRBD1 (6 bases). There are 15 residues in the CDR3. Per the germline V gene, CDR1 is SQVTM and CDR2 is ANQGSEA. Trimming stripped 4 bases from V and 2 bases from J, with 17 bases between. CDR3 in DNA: TGCAGCGTTGCGACAGGTGGGGGTTTAAACACTGAAGCTTTCTTT. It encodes CSVATGGGLNTEAFF.

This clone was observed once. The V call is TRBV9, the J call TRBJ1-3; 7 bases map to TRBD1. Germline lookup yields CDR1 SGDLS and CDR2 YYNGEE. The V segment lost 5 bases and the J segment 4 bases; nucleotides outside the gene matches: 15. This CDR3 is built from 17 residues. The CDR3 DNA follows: TGTGCCAGCAGTAAAGCCCCCCCCACAGGGGCCGGAAACACCATATATTTT. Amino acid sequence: CASSKAPPTGAGNTIYF.

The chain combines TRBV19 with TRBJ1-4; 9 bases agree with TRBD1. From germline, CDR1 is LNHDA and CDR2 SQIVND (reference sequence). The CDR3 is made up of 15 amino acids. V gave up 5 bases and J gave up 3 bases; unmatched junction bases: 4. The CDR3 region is CASSVDRGSNEKLFF. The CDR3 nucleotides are TGTGCCAGTAGTGTTGACAGGGGGTCTAATGAAAAACTGTTTTTT.

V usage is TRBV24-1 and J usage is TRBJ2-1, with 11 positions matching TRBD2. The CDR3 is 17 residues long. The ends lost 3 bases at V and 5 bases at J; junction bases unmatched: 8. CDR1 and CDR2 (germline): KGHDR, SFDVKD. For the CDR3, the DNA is TGTGCCACCAGTGATCCCCAGTCGACTAGCGGGGACAATGAGCAGTTCTTC. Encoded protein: CATSDPQSTSGDNEQFF.

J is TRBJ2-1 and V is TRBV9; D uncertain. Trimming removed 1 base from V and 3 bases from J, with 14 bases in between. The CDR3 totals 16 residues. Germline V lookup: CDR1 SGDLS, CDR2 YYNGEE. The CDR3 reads CASSVRKTANYNEQFF. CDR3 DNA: TGTGCCAGCAGCGTAAGGAAAACGGCCAACTACAATGAGCAGTTCTTC.

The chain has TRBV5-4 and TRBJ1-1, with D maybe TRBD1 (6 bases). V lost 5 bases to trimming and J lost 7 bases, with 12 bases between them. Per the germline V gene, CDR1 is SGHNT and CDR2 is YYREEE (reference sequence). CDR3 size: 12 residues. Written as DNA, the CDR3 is TGTGCCAGCAGGCTGGACAGTCGTGAAGCTTTCTTT. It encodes CASRLDSREAFF.